Given below is one T cell receptor beta chain in context. The antigen is undetermined. The sample is drawn from a study of graft-versus-host responses after intestinal transplantation. General study results and limits: Detection of GvH clones occurred in recipient marrow, and some had their first appearance in ileum or blood. The highest levels of circulating GvH clones went along with early declines in HvG clones after transplant.

The length of the CDR3 is 15 residues. The germline gives CDR1 MNHEY, CDR2 SMNVEV (reference sequence). Losses at the gene ends were 8 bases for V and 3 bases for J; bases not matched to a gene: 8. Clones were read by immunoSEQ multiplex PCR, and TCRdb kept only the in-frame ones, dropping some. Among around 18,000 clones, 90% were seen once, and the ten largest hold under 2%. The chain joins TRBV27 to TRBJ2-7, with TRBD2 matching 12 bases. The sample here was PBMCs, taken approximately 56 weeks after transplant. This TCR came from a human patient who received an intestinal transplant, so some T cells may come from the graft donor. The CDR3 loop reads CASAPTSGGFYEQYF. The CDR3 DNA follows: TGTGCCAGCGCTCCGACTAGCGGGGGATTCTACGAGCAGTACTTC.